The clone carrying this TCR beta chain showed up just once. Trimming stripped 1 base from V and 5 bases from J, with 8 bases between. Germline CDR1 is SGHTA and CDR2 is FQGNSA. There are 13 residues in the CDR3. These data are taken from a study of blood T cell repertoires in COVID-19. Study in general: Some COVID-19 samples were acute and others convalescent; all came from the United States, Italy and Spain. Nucleic acid was either cDNA or gDNA, and it came from T cells, B-cell-depleted T cells, or PBMCs.

Original handling: The assay estimated nucleated cells by amplifying reference gene primers. Generated by immunoSEQ multiplex PCR, the TCRdb table keeps only in-frame clones and is missing some. D and trimming were read from the DNA, whereas the V and J calls and clone size are those reported in that table. Among about 87,000 clones listed, roughly 80% were seen once. The sequencing input was peripheral blood. V and J are TRBV7-2 and TRBJ2-5, with D perhaps TRBD1 (5 bases). This sequence originates from a woman aged 50 to 60 with acute or convalescent COVID-19. The CDR3 DNA is TGTGCCAGCAGCTTAGGGGCAGGGGAGACCCAGTACTTC. This encodes CASSLGAGETQYF.